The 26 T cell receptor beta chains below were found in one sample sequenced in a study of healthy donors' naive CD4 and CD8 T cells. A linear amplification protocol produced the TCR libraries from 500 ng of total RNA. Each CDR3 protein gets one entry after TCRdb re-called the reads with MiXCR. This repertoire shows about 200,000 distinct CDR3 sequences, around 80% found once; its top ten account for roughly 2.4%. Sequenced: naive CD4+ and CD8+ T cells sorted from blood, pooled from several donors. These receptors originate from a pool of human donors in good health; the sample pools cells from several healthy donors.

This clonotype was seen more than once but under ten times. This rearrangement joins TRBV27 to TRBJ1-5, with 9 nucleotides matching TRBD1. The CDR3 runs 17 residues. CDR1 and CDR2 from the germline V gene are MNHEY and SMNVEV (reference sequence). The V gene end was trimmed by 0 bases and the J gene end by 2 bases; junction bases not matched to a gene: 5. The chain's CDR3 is CASSLSVTGGGNQPQHF. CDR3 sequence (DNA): TGTGCCAGCAGTTTATCTGTGACAGGGGGTGGCAATCAGCCCCAGCATTTT.

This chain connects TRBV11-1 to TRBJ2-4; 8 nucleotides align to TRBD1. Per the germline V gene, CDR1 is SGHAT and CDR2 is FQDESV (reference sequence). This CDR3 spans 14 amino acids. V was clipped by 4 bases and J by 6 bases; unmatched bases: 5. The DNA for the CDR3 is TGTGCCAGCAGCTCCGGGACAGGTCTAAACATTCAGTACTTC. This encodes CASSSGTGLNIQYF.

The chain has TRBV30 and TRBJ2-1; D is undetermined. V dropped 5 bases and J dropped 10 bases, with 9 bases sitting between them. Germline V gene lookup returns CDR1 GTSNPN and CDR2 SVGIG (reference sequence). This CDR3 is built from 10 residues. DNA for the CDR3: TGTGCCTGGGGGCTGGTCGAGCAGTTCTTC. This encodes CAWGLVEQFF.

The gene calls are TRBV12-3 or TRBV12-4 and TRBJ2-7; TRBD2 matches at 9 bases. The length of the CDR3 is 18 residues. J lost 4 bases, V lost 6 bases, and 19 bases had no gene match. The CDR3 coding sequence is TGTGCCAGCAGCTACGGCCTAGCGGGAACGCCCGTCCCTTACGAGCAGTACTTC. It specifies CASSYGLAGTPVPYEQYF.

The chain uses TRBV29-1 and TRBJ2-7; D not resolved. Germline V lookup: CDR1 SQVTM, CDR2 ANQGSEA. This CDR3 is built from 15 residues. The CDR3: CNALGRQIYSYEQYF. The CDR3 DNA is TGCAACGCCCTGGGCCGGCAGATTTACTCCTACGAGCAGTACTTC.

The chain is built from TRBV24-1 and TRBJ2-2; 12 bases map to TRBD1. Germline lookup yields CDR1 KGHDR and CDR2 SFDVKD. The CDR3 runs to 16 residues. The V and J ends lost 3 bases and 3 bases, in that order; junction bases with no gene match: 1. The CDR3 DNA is TGTGCCACCAGTGATGGGACAGGGGGCTACACCGGGGAGCTGTTTTTT. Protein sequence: CATSDGTGGYTGELFF.

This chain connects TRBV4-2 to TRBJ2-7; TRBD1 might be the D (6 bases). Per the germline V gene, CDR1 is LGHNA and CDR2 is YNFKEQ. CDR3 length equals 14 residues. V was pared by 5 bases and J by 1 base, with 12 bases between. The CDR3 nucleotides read TGTGCCAGCAGCGAACCGGGACAATCCTACGAGCAGTACTTC. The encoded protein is CASSEPGQSYEQYF.

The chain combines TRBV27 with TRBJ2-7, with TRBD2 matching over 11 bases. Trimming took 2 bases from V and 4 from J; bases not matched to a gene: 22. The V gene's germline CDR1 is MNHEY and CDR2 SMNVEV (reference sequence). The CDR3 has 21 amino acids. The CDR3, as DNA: TGTGCCAGCAGTTTACCCCGAGGATTCTTAGCGGGAGGGCACACCATTTACGAGCAGTACTTC. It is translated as CASSLPRGFLAGGHTIYEQYF.

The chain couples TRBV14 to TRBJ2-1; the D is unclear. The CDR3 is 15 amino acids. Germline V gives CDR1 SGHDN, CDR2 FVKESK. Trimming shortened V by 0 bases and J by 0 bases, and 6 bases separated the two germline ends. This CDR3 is CASSQELHSYNEQFF. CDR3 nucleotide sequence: TGTGCCAGCAGCCAAGAACTGCACTCCTACAATGAGCAGTTCTTC.

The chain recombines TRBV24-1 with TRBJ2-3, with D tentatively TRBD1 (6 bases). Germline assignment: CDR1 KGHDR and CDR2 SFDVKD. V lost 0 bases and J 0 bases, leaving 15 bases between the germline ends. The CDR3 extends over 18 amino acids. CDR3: CATSDLSGPTGSTDTQYF. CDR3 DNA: TGTGCCACCAGTGATTTGTCAGGCCCGACAGGAAGCACAGATACGCAGTATTTT.

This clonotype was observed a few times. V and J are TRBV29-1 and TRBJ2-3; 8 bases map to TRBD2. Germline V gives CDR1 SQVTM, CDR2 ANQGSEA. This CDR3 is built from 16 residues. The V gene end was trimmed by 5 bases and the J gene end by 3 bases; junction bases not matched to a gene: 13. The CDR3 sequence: CSVPNSGLGFTDTQYF. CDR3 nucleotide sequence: TGCAGCGTTCCCAACTCGGGACTAGGCTTTACAGATACGCAGTATTTT.

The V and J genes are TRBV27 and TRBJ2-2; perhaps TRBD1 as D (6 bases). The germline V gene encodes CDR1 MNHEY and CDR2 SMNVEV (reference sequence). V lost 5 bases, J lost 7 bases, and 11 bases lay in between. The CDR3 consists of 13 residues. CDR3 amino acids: CASSTGQGGELFF. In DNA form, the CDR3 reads TGTGCCAGCAGTACAGGGCAAGGCGGGGAGCTGTTTTTT.

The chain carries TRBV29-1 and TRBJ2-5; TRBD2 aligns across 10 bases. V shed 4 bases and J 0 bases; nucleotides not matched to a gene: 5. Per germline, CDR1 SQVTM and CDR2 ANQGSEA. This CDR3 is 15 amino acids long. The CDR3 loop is CSVASGGLYQETQYF. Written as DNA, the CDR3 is TGCAGCGTTGCTAGCGGGGGCCTGTACCAAGAGACCCAGTACTTC.

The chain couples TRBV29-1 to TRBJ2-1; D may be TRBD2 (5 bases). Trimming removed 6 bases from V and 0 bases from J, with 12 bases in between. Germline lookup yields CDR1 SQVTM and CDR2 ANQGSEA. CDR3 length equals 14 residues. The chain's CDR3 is CSVRGGPSYNEQFF. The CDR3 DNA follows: TGCAGCGTGCGCGGAGGCCCCTCCTACAATGAGCAGTTCTTC.

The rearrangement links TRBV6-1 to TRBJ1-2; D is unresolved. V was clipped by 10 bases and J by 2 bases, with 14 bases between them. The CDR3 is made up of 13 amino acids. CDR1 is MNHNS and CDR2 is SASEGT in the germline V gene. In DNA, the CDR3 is TGTGCCACGCACGACGGAAGCAACTATGGCTACACCTTC. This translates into CATHDGSNYGYTF.

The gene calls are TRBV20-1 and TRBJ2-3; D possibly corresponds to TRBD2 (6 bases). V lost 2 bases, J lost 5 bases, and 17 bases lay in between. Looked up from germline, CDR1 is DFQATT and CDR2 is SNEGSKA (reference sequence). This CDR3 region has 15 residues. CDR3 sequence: CSARKSSGPQDTQYF. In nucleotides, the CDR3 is TGCAGTGCTAGAAAGTCCAGCGGGCCACAAGATACGCAGTATTTT.

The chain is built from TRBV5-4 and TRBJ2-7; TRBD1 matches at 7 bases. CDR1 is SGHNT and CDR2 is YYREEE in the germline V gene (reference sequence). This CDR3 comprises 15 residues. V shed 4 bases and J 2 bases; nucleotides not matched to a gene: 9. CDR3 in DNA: TGTGCCAGCAGCAAAGTCGAGACAGGGACCTACGAGCAGTACTTC. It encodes CASSKVETGTYEQYF.

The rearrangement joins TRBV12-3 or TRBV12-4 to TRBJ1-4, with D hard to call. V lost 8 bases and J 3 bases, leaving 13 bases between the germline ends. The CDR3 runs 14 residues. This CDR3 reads CASCPAPPNEKLFF. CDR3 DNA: TGTGCCAGCTGCCCGGCGCCTCCTAATGAAAAACTGTTTTTT.

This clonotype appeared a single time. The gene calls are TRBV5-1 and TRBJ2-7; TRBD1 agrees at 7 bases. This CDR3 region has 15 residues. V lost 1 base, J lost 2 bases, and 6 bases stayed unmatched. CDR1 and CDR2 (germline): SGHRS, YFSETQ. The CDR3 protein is CASSLNIQGPYEQYF. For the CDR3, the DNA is TGCGCCAGCAGCTTGAATATACAGGGGCCCTACGAGCAGTACTTC.

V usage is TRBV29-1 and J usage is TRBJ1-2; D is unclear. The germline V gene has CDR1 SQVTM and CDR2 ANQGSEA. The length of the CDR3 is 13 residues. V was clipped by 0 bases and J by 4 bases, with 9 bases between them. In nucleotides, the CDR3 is TGCAGCGTTGAAGAGGAGGAGGTCTATGGCTACACCTTC. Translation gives CSVEEEEVYGYTF.

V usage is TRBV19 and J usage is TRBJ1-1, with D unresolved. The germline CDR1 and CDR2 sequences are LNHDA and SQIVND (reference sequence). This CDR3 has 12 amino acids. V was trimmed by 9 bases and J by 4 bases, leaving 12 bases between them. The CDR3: CASAQRSTEAFF. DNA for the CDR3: TGTGCCAGCGCACAGAGGAGCACTGAAGCTTTCTTT. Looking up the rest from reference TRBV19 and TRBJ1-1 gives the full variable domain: DGGITQSPKYLFRKEGQNVTLSCEQNLNHDAMYWYRQDPGQGLRLIYYSQIVNDFQKGDIAEGYSVSREKKESFPLTVTSAQKNPTAFYLCASAQRSTEAFFGQGTRLTVV.

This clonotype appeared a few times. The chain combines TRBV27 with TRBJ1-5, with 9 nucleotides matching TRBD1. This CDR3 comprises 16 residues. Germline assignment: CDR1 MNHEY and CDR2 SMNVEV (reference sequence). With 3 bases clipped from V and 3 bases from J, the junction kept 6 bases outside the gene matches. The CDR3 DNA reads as TGTGCCAGCAGTTTCTGGGGACAGGGAGTCAATCAGCCCCAGCATTTT. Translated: CASSFWGQGVNQPQHF.

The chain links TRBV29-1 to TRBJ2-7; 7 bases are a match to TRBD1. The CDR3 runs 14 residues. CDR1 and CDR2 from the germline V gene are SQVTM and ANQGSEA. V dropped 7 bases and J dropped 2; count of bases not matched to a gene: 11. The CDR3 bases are TGCAGCGCTGCTCCGGACAGGACGACCTACGAGCAGTACTTC. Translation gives CSAAPDRTTYEQYF.

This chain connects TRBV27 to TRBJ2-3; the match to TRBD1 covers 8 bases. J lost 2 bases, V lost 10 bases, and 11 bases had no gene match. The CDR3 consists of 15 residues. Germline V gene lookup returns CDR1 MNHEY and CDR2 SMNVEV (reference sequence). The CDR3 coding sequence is TGTGCCACCCTCGACGGGACAGGAGACACAGATACGCAGTATTTT. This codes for CATLDGTGDTDTQYF.

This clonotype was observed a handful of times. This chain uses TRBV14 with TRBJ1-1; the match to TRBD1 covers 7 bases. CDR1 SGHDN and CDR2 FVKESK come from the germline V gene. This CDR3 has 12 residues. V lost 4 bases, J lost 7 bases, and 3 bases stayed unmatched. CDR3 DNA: TGTGCCAGCAGCCGGGGGACAGTTGAAGCTTTCTTT. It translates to CASSRGTVEAFF.

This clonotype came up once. CDR3 protein: CASSAPQGTNTIYF. The CDR3 region has the DNA TGTGCCAGCAGTGCCCCACAGGGGACAAACACCATATATTTT. The rearrangement joins TRBV6-1 to TRBJ1-3, with TRBD1 matching over 7 bases. The junction had 6 bases not matched to a gene; V was cut back by 4 bases and J by 6 bases. From germline, CDR1 is MNHNS and CDR2 SASEGT. The CDR3 has 14 residues.